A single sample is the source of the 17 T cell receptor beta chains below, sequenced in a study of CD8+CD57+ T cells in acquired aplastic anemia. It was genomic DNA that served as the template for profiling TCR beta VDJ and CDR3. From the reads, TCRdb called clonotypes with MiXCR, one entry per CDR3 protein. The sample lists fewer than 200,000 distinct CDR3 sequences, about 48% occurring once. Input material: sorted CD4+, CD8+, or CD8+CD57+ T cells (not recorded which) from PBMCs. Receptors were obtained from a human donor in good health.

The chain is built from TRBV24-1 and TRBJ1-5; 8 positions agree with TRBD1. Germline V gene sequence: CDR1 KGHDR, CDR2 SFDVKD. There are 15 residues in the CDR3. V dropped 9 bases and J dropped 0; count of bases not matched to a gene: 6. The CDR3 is CATPGQDNSNQPQHF. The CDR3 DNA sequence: TGTGCCACCCCGGGACAGGACAATAGCAATCAGCCCCAGCATTTT.

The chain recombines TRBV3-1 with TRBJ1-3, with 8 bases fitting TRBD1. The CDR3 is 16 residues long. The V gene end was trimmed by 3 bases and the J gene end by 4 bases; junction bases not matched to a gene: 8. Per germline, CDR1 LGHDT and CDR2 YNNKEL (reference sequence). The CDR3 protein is CASSQIQGASGNTIYF. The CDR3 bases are TGTGCCAGCAGCCAGATTCAGGGGGCATCCGGAAACACCATATATTTT. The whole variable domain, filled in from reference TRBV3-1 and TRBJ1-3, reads DTAVSQTPKYLVTQMGNDKSIKCEQNLGHDTMYWYKQDSKKFLKIMFSYNNKELIINETVPNRFSPKSPDKAHLNLHINSLELGDSAVYFCASSQIQGASGNTIYFGEGSWLTVV.

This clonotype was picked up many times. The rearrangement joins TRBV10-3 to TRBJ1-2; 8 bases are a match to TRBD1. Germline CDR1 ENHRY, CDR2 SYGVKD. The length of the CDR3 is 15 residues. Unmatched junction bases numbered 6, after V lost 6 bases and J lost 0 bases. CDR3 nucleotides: TGTGCCATCAGAGAGACAGGGGTAGCTAACTATGGCTACACCTTC. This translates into CAIRETGVANYGYTF.

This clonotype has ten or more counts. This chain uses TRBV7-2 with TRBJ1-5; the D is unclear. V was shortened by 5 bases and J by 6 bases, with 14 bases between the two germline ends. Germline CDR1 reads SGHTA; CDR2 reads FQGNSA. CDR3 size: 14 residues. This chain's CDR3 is CASSPDSGVQPQHF. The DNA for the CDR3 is TGTGCCAGCAGCCCCGATTCCGGCGTTCAGCCCCAGCATTTT.

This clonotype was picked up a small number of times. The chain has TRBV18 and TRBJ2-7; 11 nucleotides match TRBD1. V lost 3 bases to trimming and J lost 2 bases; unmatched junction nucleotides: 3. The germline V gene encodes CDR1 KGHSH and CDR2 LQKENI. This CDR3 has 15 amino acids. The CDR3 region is CASSPGTGGTYEQYF. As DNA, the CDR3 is TGTGCCAGCTCACCCGGGACAGGGGGGACCTACGAGCAGTACTTC.

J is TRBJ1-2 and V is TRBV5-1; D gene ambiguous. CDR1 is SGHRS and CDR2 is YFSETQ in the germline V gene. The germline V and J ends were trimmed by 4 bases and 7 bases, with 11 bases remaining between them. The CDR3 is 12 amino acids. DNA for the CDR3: TGCGCCAGCAGCCTGGATCTCGGTGGCTACACCTTC. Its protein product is CASSLDLGGYTF.

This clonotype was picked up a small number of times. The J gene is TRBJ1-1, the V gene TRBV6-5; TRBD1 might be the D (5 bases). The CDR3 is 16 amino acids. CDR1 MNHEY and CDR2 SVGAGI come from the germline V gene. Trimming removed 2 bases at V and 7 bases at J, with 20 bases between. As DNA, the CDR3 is TGTGCCAGCAGTTACCCGAAAGGGGCGGGAGTTGGTGAAGCTTTCTTT. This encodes CASSYPKGAGVGEAFF.

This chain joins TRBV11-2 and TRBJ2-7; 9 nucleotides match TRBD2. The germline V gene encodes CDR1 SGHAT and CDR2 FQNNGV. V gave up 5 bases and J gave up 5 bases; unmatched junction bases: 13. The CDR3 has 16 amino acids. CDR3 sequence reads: CASSPQEAGGGNEQYF. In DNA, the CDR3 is TGTGCCAGCAGCCCCCAGGAAGCGGGAGGTGGAAACGAGCAGTACTTC.

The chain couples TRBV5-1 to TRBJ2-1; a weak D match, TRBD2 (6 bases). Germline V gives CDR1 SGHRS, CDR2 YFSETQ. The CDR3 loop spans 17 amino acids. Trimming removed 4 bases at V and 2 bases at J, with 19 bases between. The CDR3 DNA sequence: TGCGCCAGCAGCCCGACTGGGGGGTGGGGGGCCTACAATGAGCAGTTCTTC. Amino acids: CASSPTGGWGAYNEQFF.

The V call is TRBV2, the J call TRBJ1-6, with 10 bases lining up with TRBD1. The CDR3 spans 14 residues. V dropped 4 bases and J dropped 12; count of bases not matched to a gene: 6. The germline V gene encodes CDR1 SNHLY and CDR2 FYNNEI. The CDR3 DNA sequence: TGTGCCAGCAGTGCCGGGACAGGGGTTCTACCCCTCCACTTT. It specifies CASSAGTGVLPLHF. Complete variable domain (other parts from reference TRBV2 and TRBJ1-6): EPEVTQTPSHQVTQMGQEVILRCVPISNHLYFYWYRQILGQKVEFLVSFYNNEISEKSEIFDDQFSVERPDGSNFTLKIRSTKLEDSAMYFCASSAGTGVLPLHFGNGTRLTVT.

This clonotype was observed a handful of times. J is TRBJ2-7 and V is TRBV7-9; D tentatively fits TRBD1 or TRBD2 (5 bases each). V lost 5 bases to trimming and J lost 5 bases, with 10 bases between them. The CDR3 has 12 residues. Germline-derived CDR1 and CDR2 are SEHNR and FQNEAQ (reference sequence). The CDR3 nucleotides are TGTGCCAGCAGCCTCCGGGACCACGAGCAGTACTTC. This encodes CASSLRDHEQYF.

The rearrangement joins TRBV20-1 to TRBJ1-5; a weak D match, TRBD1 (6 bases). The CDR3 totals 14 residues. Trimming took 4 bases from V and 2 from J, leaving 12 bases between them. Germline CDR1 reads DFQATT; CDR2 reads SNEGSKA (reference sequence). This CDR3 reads CSANGGGGNQPQHF. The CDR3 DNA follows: TGCAGTGCTAACGGAGGGGGAGGCAATCAGCCCCAGCATTTT.

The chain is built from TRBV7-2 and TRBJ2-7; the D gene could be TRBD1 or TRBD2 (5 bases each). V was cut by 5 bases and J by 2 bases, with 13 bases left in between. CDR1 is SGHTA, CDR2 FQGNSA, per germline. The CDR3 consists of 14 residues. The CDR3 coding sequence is TGTGCCAGCAGCGCCTCGCAGGGACCCTACGAGCAGTACTTC. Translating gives CASSASQGPYEQYF.

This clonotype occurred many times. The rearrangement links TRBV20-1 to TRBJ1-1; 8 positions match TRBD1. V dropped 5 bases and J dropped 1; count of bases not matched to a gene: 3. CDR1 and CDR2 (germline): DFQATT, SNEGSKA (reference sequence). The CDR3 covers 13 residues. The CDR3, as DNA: TGCAGTGCTTTCGGGACAGGGAACACTGAAGCTTTCTTT. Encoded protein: CSAFGTGNTEAFF.

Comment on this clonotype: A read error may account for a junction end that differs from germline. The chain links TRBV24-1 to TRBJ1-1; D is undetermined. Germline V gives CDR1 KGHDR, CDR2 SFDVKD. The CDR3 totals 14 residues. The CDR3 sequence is CASSPRGTNTEAFF. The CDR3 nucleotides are TGTGCCAGCAGTCCCCGAGGCACCAACACTGAAGCTTTCTTT.

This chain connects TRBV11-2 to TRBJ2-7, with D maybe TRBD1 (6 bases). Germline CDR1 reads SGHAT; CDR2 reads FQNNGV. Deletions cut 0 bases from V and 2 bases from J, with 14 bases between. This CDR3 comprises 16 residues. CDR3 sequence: CASSLDYGQGTYEQYF. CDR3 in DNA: TGTGCCAGCAGCTTAGATTACGGGCAGGGGACCTACGAGCAGTACTTC.

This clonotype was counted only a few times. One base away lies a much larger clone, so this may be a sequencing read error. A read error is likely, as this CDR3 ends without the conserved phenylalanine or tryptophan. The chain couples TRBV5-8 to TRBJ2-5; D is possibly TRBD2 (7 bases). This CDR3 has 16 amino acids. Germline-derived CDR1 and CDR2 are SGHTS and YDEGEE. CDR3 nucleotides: TGTGCTAGCAGCTTGGCTCTAGGGGGGGAAGGAGAGACCCAGTACCTC. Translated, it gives CASSLALGGEGETQYL.